This T cell receptor (beta chain) was documented in a study of blood T cell repertoires in COVID-19. Here immunoSEQ multiplex PCR was the method, and the copy in TCRdb shows in-frame clones only, minus some. The sample comprises more than 60,000 clones, around 90% of which are singletons, and approximately 4.9% rests with the top ten. The receptor was isolated from an elderly woman with active or convalescent COVID-19. The sample comprised peripheral blood.

This chain's CDR3 is CSVDRGSGEAFF. In nucleotides, the CDR3 is TGCAGCGTTGACAGGGGCTCGGGTGAAGCTTTCTTT. This rearrangement joins TRBV29-1 to TRBJ1-1; weak D call: TRBD1 (6 bases). Germline CDR1 reads SQVTM; CDR2 reads ANQGSEA. V shed 3 bases and J shed 7 bases, with 12 bases lying between them. This CDR3 contains 12 residues.